This T cell receptor beta chain emerged from a study of T cells expressing NK-cell markers. Notes on the study in general: In over 5 donors, dominant CD3+CD56+NKG2C+ clonotypes ranked among the top 10 CD8+ clonotypes.

TCRdb reprocessed the 5' RACE reads; each CDR3 protein has one entry and no DNA is given. The ten most abundant clones cover about 7.3% of a sample with 400,000 to 550,000 distinct CDR3 sequences. The CDR3 contains 18 residues. CDR1 is MNHEY, CDR2 SVGAGI, per germline. Notes on this clonotype: Its cognate antigen is unknown.

The rearrangement uses TRBV6-5 and TRBJ2-5; there is no DNA to check the TCRdb D call of TRBD2. The specimen sequenced was blood T cells: a sorted CD56 or NKG2C T cell subset, CD4+ or CD8+ T cells, or bulk PBMC T cells (not recorded which). The sequence was collected from a woman between 18 and 70 years old in good health. The CDR3 sequence is CASSYSILAGGLPETQYF.